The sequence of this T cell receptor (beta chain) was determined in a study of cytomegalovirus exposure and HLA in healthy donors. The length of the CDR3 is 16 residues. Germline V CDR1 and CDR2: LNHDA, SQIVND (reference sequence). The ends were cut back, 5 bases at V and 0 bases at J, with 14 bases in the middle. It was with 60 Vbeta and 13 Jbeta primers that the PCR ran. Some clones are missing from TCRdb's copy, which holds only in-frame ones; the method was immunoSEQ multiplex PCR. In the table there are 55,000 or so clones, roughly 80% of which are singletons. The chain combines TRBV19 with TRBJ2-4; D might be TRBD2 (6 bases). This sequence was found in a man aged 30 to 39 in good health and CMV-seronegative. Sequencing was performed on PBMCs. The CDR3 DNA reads TGTGCCAGTAGTCCGGACGGGAGCCTAGCCAAAAACATTCAGTACTTC. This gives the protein CASSPDGSLAKNIQYF.